This T cell receptor (beta chain) was identified in a study of CD8 T cells in cerebrospinal fluid in Alzheimer's disease. The germline gives CDR1 MDHEN, CDR2 SYDVKM. The CDR3 runs to 16 residues. Using the 10x single-cell sequencing reads, TCRdb records one entry per CDR3 protein without DNA. The sample's table shows about 1,400 distinct CDR3 sequences. Every participant was in good physical condition without acute infectious disease. Neurodegeneration in patients was confirmed with biomarkers including neurofilament, amyloid-beta and tau. The source material was cerebrospinal fluid. The TCR was taken from a human donor with mild cognitive impairment. The genes are TRBV28 and TRBJ2-3; the D call from TCRdb, TRBD2, cannot be confirmed without DNA. CDR3 residues: CASSFGTSGTTDTQYF.